The rows below give T cell receptor beta chains drawn from one sample of a study of shared clonotypes between healthy human individuals. The assay was immunoSEQ multiplex PCR, and TCRdb's table has in-frame clones only and misses some. Counted here are more than 1.2 million clones, 97% to 99% occurring once; the ten biggest clones make up around 0.33%. Input material: naive CD4+ T cells sorted from blood. The receptor set was obtained from a man between 25 and 39 years old in good health. CDR3s include the opening cysteine and the closing phenylalanine or tryptophan. The D gene is left open where the match is weak. Clone size is stated in some rows and not others, as once, few, many or a class when expanded.

V gene	clone size	J gene	D gene	CDR3 protein	CDR3 DNA
TRBV6-6	.	TRBJ2-1	.	CASSYRISNEQFF	TGTGCCAGCAGTTACCGTATTAGCAATGAGCAGTTCTTC
TRBV7-9	.	TRBJ2-7	.	CASSLASRSTVGEQYF	TGTGCCAGCAGCTTAGCCTCTCGGAGTACGGTTGGTGAGCAGTACTTC
TRBV10-2	.	TRBJ2-1	TRBD1	CASSVSRQGNNEQFF	TGCGCCAGCAGTGTATCTCGACAGGGCAACAATGAGCAGTTCTTC
TRBV10-3	.	TRBJ1-3	TRBD1	CATAEWPGTGGRNTIYF	TGTGCCACCGCCGAGTGGCCCGGGACAGGTGGGAGAAACACCATATATTTT
TRBV7-9	.	TRBJ2-3	.	CASSLVQGVADTQYF	TGTGCCAGCAGCTTGGTCCAGGGAGTCGCAGATACGCAGTATTTT
TRBV20-1	.	TRBJ2-3	.	CSARDLDTQYF	TGCAGTGCTAGAGACTTGGATACGCAGTATTTT
TRBV4-1	.	TRBJ2-1	TRBD1	CASSQRDRVYNEQFF	TGCGCCAGCAGCCAACGGGACAGGGTATACAATGAGCAGTTCTTC
TRBV7-2	.	TRBJ2-7	.	CASSAGQSYEQYF	TGTGCCAGCAGCGCGGGACAGTCCTACGAGCAGTACTTC
TRBV27	.	TRBJ2-1	TRBD1	CASIGTGVYNEQFF	TGTGCCAGCATCGGGACAGGGGTCTACAATGAGCAGTTCTTC
TRBV5-4	.	TRBJ2-1	.	CASSLDLSSYNEQFF	TGTGCCAGCAGCTTGGACTTAAGCTCCTACAATGAGCAGTTCTTC
TRBV4-2	.	TRBJ2-1	TRBD2	CASSRGTRSANEQFF	TGTGCCAGCAGCCGCGGGACTAGGAGCGCGAATGAGCAGTTCTTC
TRBV6-1	.	TRBJ2-5	.	CASSENGVVSETQYF	TGTGCCAGCAGTGAGAACGGAGTAGTCTCTGAGACCCAGTACTTC
TRBV28	.	TRBJ2-7	.	CASSIPLGQLSSYEQYF	TGTGCCAGCAGCATACCGTTAGGACAGCTCTCCTCCTACGAGCAGTACTTC
TRBV11-2	.	TRBJ2-7	TRBD1	CASSPRTGEYEQYF	TGTGCCAGCAGCCCACGGACAGGGGAGTACGAGCAGTACTTC
TRBV9	.	TRBJ2-2	TRBD1	CASSVGQGNTGELFF	TGTGCCAGCAGCGTGGGACAGGGGAACACCGGGGAGCTGTTTTTT
TRBV19	.	TRBJ1-1	TRBD1	CASRTGTGSTEAFF	TGTGCCAGTAGAACCGGGACAGGGAGCACTGAAGCTTTCTTT
TRBV18	once	TRBJ1-5	TRBD1	CASSPRTGGSNQPQHF	TGTGCCAGCTCACCCAGGACAGGCGGTTCAAATCAGCCCCAGCATTTT
TRBV12-5	.	TRBJ1-1	.	CASGLVMGVMNTEAFF	TGTGCTAGTGGTTTGGTAATGGGGGTCATGAACACTGAAGCTTTCTTT
TRBV11-3	.	TRBJ2-3	.	CASSGGTDTQYF	TGTGCCAGCAGCGGAGGCACAGATACGCAGTATTTT
TRBV18	.	TRBJ1-2	.	CASSPLDNHGYTF	TGTGCCAGCTCACCACTCGACAACCATGGCTACACCTTC
TRBV7-9	once	TRBJ2-2	TRBD1	CASRWTGRDTGELFF	TGTGCCAGCAGGTGGACAGGGAGAGACACCGGGGAGCTGTTTTTT
TRBV4-1	.	TRBJ2-4	TRBD2	CASSQPAAGGAKNIQYF	TGCGCCAGCAGCCAGCCCGCAGCGGGAGGGGCCAAAAACATTCAGTACTTC
TRBV27	.	TRBJ2-7	TRBD1	CASSLTGTAVYEQYF	TGTGCCAGCAGTTTAACCGGGACAGCTGTCTACGAGCAGTACTTC
TRBV18	once	TRBJ2-3	TRBD2	CASSPPGGGGTDTQYF	TGTGCCAGCTCGCCACCGGGGGGGGGTGGCACAGATACGCAGTATTTT
TRBV5-6	.	TRBJ2-7	.	CASSFQGPYEQYF	TGTGCCAGCAGCTTCCAGGGGCCCTACGAGCAGTACTTC
TRBV7-6	.	TRBJ2-7	TRBD2	CASRPSGETYEQYF	TGTGCCAGCAGACCTAGCGGGGAGACCTACGAGCAGTACTTC
TRBV15	.	TRBJ2-7	.	CATSRDLAGFHEQYF	TGTGCCACCAGCAGAGATTTGGCAGGGTTCCACGAGCAGTACTTC